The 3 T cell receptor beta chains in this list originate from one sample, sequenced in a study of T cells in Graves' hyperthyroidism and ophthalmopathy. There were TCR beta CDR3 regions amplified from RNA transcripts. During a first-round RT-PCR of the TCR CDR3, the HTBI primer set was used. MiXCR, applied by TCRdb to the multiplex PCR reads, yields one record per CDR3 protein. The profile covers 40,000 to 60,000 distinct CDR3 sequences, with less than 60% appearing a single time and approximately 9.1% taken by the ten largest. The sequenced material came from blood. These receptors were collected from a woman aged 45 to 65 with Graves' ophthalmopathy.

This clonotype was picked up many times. The DNA of the CDR3 is TGTGCCAGCAGCTTAGCGGGTGGCAATCAGCCCCAGCATTTT. This encodes CASSLAGGNQPQHF. The chain employs TRBV7-9 and TRBJ1-5; no definite D call. Trimming removed 0 bases at V and 2 bases at J, with 5 bases between. The germline gives CDR1 SEHNR, CDR2 FQNEAQ (reference sequence). This CDR3 has 14 residues.

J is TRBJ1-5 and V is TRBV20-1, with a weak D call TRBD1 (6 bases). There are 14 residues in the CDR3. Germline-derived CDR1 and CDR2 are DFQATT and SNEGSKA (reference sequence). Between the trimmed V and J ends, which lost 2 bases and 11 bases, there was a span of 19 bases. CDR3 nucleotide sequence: TGCAGTGCTAGAAGGCCGGATGGGACACCCGCCCAGCATTTT. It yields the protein CSARRPDGTPAQHF.

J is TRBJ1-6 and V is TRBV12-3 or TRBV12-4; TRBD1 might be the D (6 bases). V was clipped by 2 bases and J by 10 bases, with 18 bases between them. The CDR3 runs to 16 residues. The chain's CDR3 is CASSLLLGQGLSPLHF. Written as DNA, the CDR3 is TGTGCCAGCAGTTTACTCCTTGGGCAGGGGTTGTCACCCCTCCACTTT.